The rows below give T cell receptor beta chains drawn from one sample of a study of identical twins. TCRdb re-called the 5' RACE reads with MiXCR, one entry per CDR3 protein. The sample yields under 300,000 distinct CDR3 sequences, about 9% seen once. These records were also assigned to another study, of yellow fever vaccine responses in identical twins.

The sample comprised CD8+ T cells sorted from blood. These receptors all stem from a woman between 18 and 30 years old in good health. Each CDR3 is given with its conserved first and last residue. D genes are given only for firm matches. Clone size is given for some rows only: seen once, a few or many times, or a class if the clone is expanded.

TRBD1 | TRBJ2-7 | TRBV27 | few | TGTGCCAGCACTCCGACAGGGGGCCTCGGAGGCTCCTACGAGCAGTACTTC | CASTPTGGLGGSYEQYF
TRBD2 | TRBJ2-5 | TRBV7-9 | few | TGTGCCAGCAGCCCCTTGCGAGGGAGGGCACAAGAGACCCAGTACTTC | CASSPLRGRAQETQYF
TRBD1 | TRBJ1-5 | TRBV28 | NA | TGTGCCAGCAGTTCAGGACAGGGGGTTAGCAATCAGCCCCAGCATTTT | CASSSGQGVSNQPQHF
TRBD1 | TRBJ2-7 | TRBV5-1 | many | TGCGCCAGCAGCCACCGGGACAGGGGGTACGAGCAGTACTTC | CASSHRDRGYEQYF
TRBD2 | TRBJ2-1 | TRBV5-1 | NA | TGCGCCAGCAGCCAGACTAGCGGACCCAATGAGCAGTTCTTC | CASSQTSGPNEQFF
TRBD2 | TRBJ2-5 | TRBV20-1 | NA | TGCAGTGCTAGGGGGACTAGCGAGAACCCCTTAGGAGAGACCCAGTACTTC | CSARGTSENPLGETQYF
TRBD1 | TRBJ2-7 | TRBV5-1 | few | TGCGCCAGCAGCACAGGGACAGGGGGCTTCGCCGAGCAGTACTTC | CASSTGTGGFAEQYF
NA | TRBJ2-3 | TRBV6-4 | NA | TGTGCCAGCAGTGACTCCGGTGGTACGCAGTATTTT | CASSDSGGTQYF
TRBD1 | TRBJ1-3 | TRBV28 | few | TGTGCCAGCAGTTTTGGCTCAAACCGGGACAGCTCTGGAAACACCATATATTTT | CASSFGSNRDSSGNTIYF
TRBD2 | TRBJ2-1 | TRBV7-9 | many | TGTGCCAGCAGCTTAACTAGCGGGAGAAATCATGAGCAGTTCTTC | CASSLTSGRNHEQFF
NA | TRBJ2-1 | TRBV20-1 | few | TGCAGGGGGCGGGGGCGCTCCTACAATGAGCAGTTCTTC | CRGRGRSYNEQFF
NA | TRBJ1-1 | TRBV20-1 | NA | TGCAGTGCTAGAGTCTTCAACACTGAAGCTTTCTTT | CSARVFNTEAFF
TRBD1 | TRBJ1-2 | TRBV7-9 | few | TGTGCCAGCAGCTTATTCACAGGGGGCGCGAACTATGGCTACACCTTC | CASSLFTGGANYGYTF
NA | TRBJ2-1 | TRBV7-8 | many | TGTGCCAGCAGCTTAGAAGCGTGGAATGAGCAGTTCTTC | CASSLEAWNEQFF
NA | TRBJ2-1 | TRBV15 | many | TGTGCCACCAGCAGTCTCGGGAGCTCCTACAATGAGCAGTTCTTC | CATSSLGSSYNEQFF
NA | TRBJ1-3 | TRBV7-9 | NA | TGTGCCAGCCGGGAGGACATCTCTGGAAACACCATATATTTT | CASREDISGNTIYF
NA | TRBJ2-3 | TRBV5-6 | NA | TGTGCCAGCAGCTCCGGGGCCGATGTAGATACGCAGTATTTT | CASSSGADVDTQYF
TRBD1 | TRBJ1-4 | TRBV29-1 | many | TGCAGCGTTGCCGGGACAGGGCGGACTAATGAAAAACTGTTTTTT | CSVAGTGRTNEKLFF
NA | TRBJ2-7 | TRBV5-4 | few | TGTGCCAGCAGCTTGGAACAGGGTGGTTTGGACGAGCAGTACTTC | CASSLEQGGLDEQYF
NA | TRBJ2-7 | TRBV7-9 | many | TGTGCCAGCAGCTCATCGGCGGAGGGAAATGGGTACTTC | CASSSSAEGNGYF
NA | TRBJ2-5 | TRBV2 | NA | TGTGCCAGCAGTGGCAACAGGCAAGAGACCCAGTACTTC | CASSGNRQETQYF
TRBD1 | TRBJ2-7 | TRBV10-2 | NA | TGCGCCACCCGGACAGGGGGCTTCTACGAGCAGTACTTC | CATRTGGFYEQYF
NA | TRBJ2-1 | TRBV7-8 | many | TGTGCCAGCAGTTCCGGGACTCGCAAGGGCGATGAGCAGTTCTTC | CASSSGTRKGDEQFF
NA | TRBJ2-3 | TRBV28 | few | TGTGCCACCGCGGTCGGGGGCGCGAGCACAGATACGCAGTATTTT | CATAVGGASTDTQYF
NA | TRBJ2-1 | TRBV7-9 | once | TGTGCCAGCAGCCAGACGGAGGGCAATGAGCAGTTCTTC | CASSQTEGNEQFF
NA | TRBJ1-6 | TRBV14 | NA | TGTGCCAGCAGCCCCTTCAATAATTCACCCCTCCACTTT | CASSPFNNSPLHF
NA | TRBJ2-3 | TRBV7-6 | many | TGTGCCAGCAGCTTAGACTTAATTTCAGATACGCAGTATTTT | CASSLDLISDTQYF
NA | TRBJ1-2 | TRBV24-1 | many | TGTGCCACCAGTTTCCCGGGCCAGAATTATGGCTACACCTTC | CATSFPGQNYGYTF
NA | TRBJ2-1 | TRBV7-9 | many | TGTGCCAGCAGCCCCCTCGGAGGTGAAAAGATCTTC | CASSPLGGEKIF
TRBD1 | TRBJ2-1 | TRBV28 | NA | TGTGCCAGCAGCCCCGGGCAGGGGGCGGTAAATGAGCAGTTCTTC | CASSPGQGAVNEQFF
NA | TRBJ2-7 | TRBV27 | many | TGTGCCAGCAGTTTAAGGAAGACCATGGACTCCTACGAGCAGTACTTC | CASSLRKTMDSYEQYF
NA | TRBJ2-7 | TRBV4-3 | many | TGCGCCAGCAGCCAAGAGAGGGGTTACGAGCAGTACTTC | CASSQERGYEQYF
TRBD1 | TRBJ2-2 | TRBV27 | NA | TGTGCCAGCAGTTTTTTTTTGTCTGGTGGGACAGGAGTAAACACCGGGGAGCTGTTTTTT | CASSFFLSGGTGVNTGELFF
TRBD2 | TRBJ2-7 | TRBV27 | few | TGTGCCAGCAGTTTAGTTACGGGACTAGCCAACGAGCAGTACTTC | CASSLVTGLANEQYF
NA | TRBJ2-1 | TRBV4-2 | many | TGTGCCAGCAGCCAACCTTTATACAATGAGCAGTTCTTC | CASSQPLYNEQFF
NA | TRBJ2-7 | TRBV5-6 | few | TGTGCCAGCAGCTTGGTCGGGAGATACGAGCAGTACTTC | CASSLVGRYEQYF
NA | TRBJ2-6 | TRBV12-3/TRBV12-4 | many | TGTGCCAGCAGCCTCGATGCATCGCTCTGGGCCAACGTCCTGACTTTC | CASSLDASLWANVLTF
NA | TRBJ2-1 | TRBV24-1 | many | TGTGCCACCCGAGGGATGTACAATGAGCAGTTCTTC | CATRGMYNEQFF
NA | TRBJ2-3 | TRBV4-1 | many | TGCGCCAGCAGCCAAGAGGCAGCTAGCACAGATACGCAGTATTTT | CASSQEAASTDTQYF
NA | TRBJ1-4 | TRBV20-1 | NA | TGCAGTGCTAGCGGACGCTCCTCTTCGGAAAAACTGTTTTTT | CSASGRSSSEKLFF
NA | TRBJ2-7 | TRBV5-5 | few | TGTGCCAGCAGCTTGGAATCCTACACCTACGAGCAGTACTTC | CASSLESYTYEQYF
NA | TRBJ2-1 | TRBV11-2 | NA | TGTGCCAGCACCCTATGGGGTTCCTACAATGAGCAGTTCTTC | CASTLWGSYNEQFF
TRBD2 | TRBJ2-7 | TRBV29-1 | many | TGCAGCGTTGAAGAGGTTAGCGGGCCTAGCTCCTACGAGCAGTACTTC | CSVEEVSGPSSYEQYF